This passage covers 30 T cell receptor beta chains from one sample sequenced in a study of tumor-infiltrating lymphocytes in primary liver carcinoma. The authors made TCR beta cDNA from approximately 490 ng total RNA with a constant-region primer. ARM-PCR, slightly modified, supplied the TCR beta libraries through three nested multiplex PCR rounds. Rounds one and two of PCR, each of 10 cycles, were primed with TRBV1-TRBV30 forward primers and a C-beta reverse primer. A single record per CDR3 protein comes from TCRdb applying MiXCR to the multiplex PCR reads. Among 95,000 to 100,000 distinct CDR3 sequences, 55% to 80% were seen once, and the ten largest hold 12%. Extraction of RNA together with DNA used 20-30 mg of unsorted bulk tissue. Sequencing was carried out using liver tumor tissue from sampling region 2. The subset: tumor region T2, inferior pole. These receptor sequences come from a woman aged 60-75 years with primary liver carcinoma and hepatitis B virus infection.

Worth noting for this clonotype: Given the absence of the conserved phenylalanine or tryptophan at the CDR3 end, a read error is likely. This chain joins TRBV4-1 and TRBJ2-2; TRBD2 matches at 11 bases. From germline, CDR1 is MGHRA and CDR2 YSYEKL. The CDR3 has 16 amino acids. Here the CDR3 reads CANSQLTSGKGGELFL. The CDR3 DNA reads TGCGCCAACAGCCAGCTGACTAGCGGGAAAGGCGGGGAGCTGTTTTTA.

The CDR3 sequence is CAVSPTGWKETQYF. CDR3 coding DNA: TGTGCCGTCAGCCCGACAGGGTGGAAAGAGACCCAGTACTTC. The chain is built from TRBV11-2 and TRBJ2-5; TRBD1 agrees at 7 bases. The junction had 12 bases not matched to a gene; V was cut back by 11 bases and J by 3 bases. This CDR3 is 14 amino acids long. Germline CDR1 SGHAT, CDR2 FQNNGV. Drawing the rest from reference TRBV11-2 and TRBJ2-5, the complete variable domain is EAGVAQSPRYKIIEKRQSVAFWCNPISGHATLYWYQQILGQGPKLLIQFQNNGVVDDSQLPKDRFSAERLKGVDSTLKIQPAKLEDSAVYLCAVSPTGWKETQYFGPGTRLLVL.

This clonotype was observed many times. The chain is built from TRBV12-3 or TRBV12-4 and TRBJ1-2, with 7 bases aligning to TRBD1. Trimming at V came to 6 bases and at J to 0 bases, leaving 4 bases not matched to a gene. This CDR3 region has 14 residues. CDR3 in amino acids: CASSRDSANYGYTF. Written as DNA, the CDR3 is TGTGCCAGCAGCCGGGACAGCGCTAACTATGGCTACACCTTC.

This clonotype was counted only a few times. The chain links TRBV5-1 to TRBJ2-1; 10 nucleotides align to TRBD2. The CDR3 has 17 amino acids. Germline CDR1 and CDR2: SGHRS and YFSETQ. J was trimmed by 7 bases and V by 4 bases; bases with no gene match: 14. The DNA for the CDR3 is TGCGCCAGCAGCGTGGGCTCCCTAGCGGGAGCTGGTAATGAGCAGTTCTTC. Translating gives CASSVGSLAGAGNEQFF.

To note about this clonotype: One end of the junction fails to match germline, which may point to a read error. The chain recombines TRBV12-3 or TRBV12-4 with TRBJ1-2; 8 bases are a match to TRBD1. The CDR3 spans 14 residues. The CDR3 sequence is CGSSPPRTGLGYAF. The CDR3 coding sequence is TGTGGCAGCAGTCCTCCTCGGACAGGGCTCGGCTACGCCTTC.

With regard to this clonotype: The junction departs from the called germline gene at one end, perhaps through a read error. The chain recombines TRBV11-3 with TRBJ2-5; tentative D call: TRBD1 (6 bases). The germline CDR1 and CDR2 sequences are SGHNT and YENEEA. The CDR3 spans 13 residues. The CDR3 loop reads CASGTQGGQAQYF. The CDR3 coding sequence is TGTGCCAGCGGAACCCAAGGGGGTCAGGCCCAATACTTC.

This clonotype has a count of ten or more. The genes are TRBV5-1 and TRBJ2-3; D perhaps matches TRBD2 (6 bases). V shed 5 bases and J shed 0 bases, with 13 bases lying between them. There are 15 residues in the CDR3. Germline-derived CDR1 and CDR2 are SGHRS and YFSETQ. CDR3 protein: CASSGAGLSTDTQYF. CDR3 coding DNA: TGCGCCAGCAGTGGGGCGGGATTAAGCACAGATACGCAGTATTTT.

As to this clonotype: This may arise from a read error, as a much more abundant clone is one base away. The chain is built from TRBV28 and TRBJ1-6; possible D gene TRBD1, 5 bases. The CDR3 length is 16 residues. CDR1 and CDR2 (germline): MDHEN, SYDVKM. The ends were cut back, 5 bases at V and 6 bases at J, with 17 bases in the middle. The CDR3 DNA is TGTGCCAGCAGTCCAATCGGGGCAAGGGTTAATTCACCCCTCCACTTT. Translation: CASSPIGARVNSPLHF.

As to this clonotype: The junction departs from the called germline gene at one end, perhaps through a read error. The chain links TRBV28 to TRBJ1-2; the match to TRBD1 covers 7 bases. Germline V gene data show CDR1 as MDHEN and CDR2 as SYDVKM. The CDR3 is 14 residues long. CDR3 bases: TGTGCCAGCAGTTTTGGGGGGACAGCCTATTGCTACACCTTC. Its translation is CASSFGGTAYCYTF.

Worth noting for this clonotype: The conserved closing phenylalanine or tryptophan is absent in this CDR3, likely reflecting a read error. The limits of the CDR3 on the DNA are not certain, so only TCRdb's listed CDR3 is given. The chain combines TRBV12-3 or TRBV12-4 with TRBJ1-1; no check of the table's D call, TRBD1, against the DNA was made. The CDR3 adds up to 12 amino acids, both ends counted. CDR3 region: CASSRGLRGSFV.

On this clonotype: Relative to the germline gene, one junction end is altered; a read error may explain this. This chain connects TRBV20-1 to TRBJ1-5, with TRBD1 matching 9 bases. The length of the CDR3 is 15 residues. Germline V gives CDR1 DFQATT, CDR2 SNEGSKA (reference sequence). CDR3 sequence reads: CSVRETGGSNQPQHF. The CDR3 nucleotides read TGCAGTGTTAGAGAGACAGGGGGGAGCAATCAGCCCCAGCATTTT.

This clonotype has more than one count but fewer than ten. The V and J genes are TRBV11-2 and TRBJ2-3; D gene unclear. The CDR3 has 12 amino acids. V was clipped by 8 bases and J by 5 bases, with 11 bases between them. Germline CDR1 SGHAT, CDR2 FQNNGV. DNA of the CDR3: TGTGCCAGCTTAGATCGAGGAGATACGCAGTATTTT. Translation: CASLDRGDTQYF.

This clonotype appeared many times. The V call is TRBV6-1, the J call TRBJ1-2; D is possibly TRBD1 (6 bases). The CDR3 runs to 15 residues. Trimming shortened V by 4 bases and J by 4 bases, and 16 bases separated the two germline ends. Germline assignment: CDR1 MNHNS and CDR2 SASEGT. The CDR3 nucleotides read TGTGCCAGCAGTGCGGGGACATCAGATGGCTATGGCTACACCTTC. This gives the protein CASSAGTSDGYGYTF.

Comments on this clonotype: Relative to the germline gene, one junction end is altered; a read error may explain this. This rearrangement joins TRBV4-1 to TRBJ2-4; 8 bases agree with TRBD1. CDR3 size: 17 residues. The germline CDR1 and CDR2 sequences are MGHRA and YSYEKL. CDR3 region: CASSERTDRAAKNIQFF. Written as DNA, the CDR3 is TGCGCCAGCAGCGAACGAACGGACAGGGCAGCCAAAAACATTCAATTCTTC.

About this clonotype: Lacking the conserved final phenylalanine or tryptophan, this CDR3 likely reflects a read error. The chain combines TRBV11-3 with TRBJ2-3; possible D gene TRBD2, 6 bases. In germline, CDR1 is SGHNT, CDR2 YENEEA. CDR3 length: 14 amino acids. The CDR3 DNA is TGTGCCACCAGCTTCAGGACTATCACAGATACGCAGTATTAT. Protein: CATSFRTITDTQYY.

On this clonotype: One junction end does not reproduce the germline sequence, and a read error may be involved. This chain connects TRBV6-2 or TRBV6-3 to TRBJ1-5; 7 bases align to TRBD1. This CDR3 spans 15 amino acids. Germline V CDR1 and CDR2: MNHEY, SVGEGT. CDR3 loop: CASSSGGLGNQPQHF. CDR3 DNA: TGCGCCAGCAGTTCAGGGGGTCTGGGCAATCAGCCCCAGCATTTT.

A note on this clonotype: The conserved phenylalanine or tryptophan is not found at the CDR3 terminus, so this likely reflects a read error. This sequence joins TRBV10-2 and TRBJ2-7; 10 bases align to TRBD2. Germline V gene sequence: CDR1 WSHSY, CDR2 SAAADI. The CDR3 runs to 19 residues. Germline trimming cut 8 bases from V and 2 bases from J; bases unmatched to any gene: 21. The CDR3 DNA reads as TGCGCCAGCGCTCCTTGGGGTAGCGGGAGGAACGGGGCGACCTACGAGCAGTACATC. It yields the protein CASAPWGSGRNGATYEQYI.

The J gene is TRBJ2-1, the V gene TRBV11-2; D gene ambiguous. V gave up 2 bases and J gave up 3 bases, with 17 bases separating them. The CDR3 loop spans 17 amino acids. CDR1 and CDR2 (germline): SGHAT, FQNNGV. The chain's CDR3 is CASSLRPGRRHYNEQFF. The CDR3 DNA sequence: TGTGCCAGCAGCTTACGACCAGGACGGAGACACTACAATGAGCAGTTCTTC. The full variable domain, completed using reference TRBV11-2 and TRBJ2-1, is EAGVAQSPRYKIIEKRQSVAFWCNPISGHATLYWYQQILGQGPKLLIQFQNNGVVDDSQLPKDRFSAERLKGVDSTLKIQPAKLEDSAVYLCASSLRPGRRHYNEQFFGPGTRLTVL.

Concerning this clonotype itself: This likely comes from a read error, as the CDR3 has no conserved phenylalanine or tryptophan at its end. The DNA is omitted, as the CDR3 cannot be located on it reliably, and the CDR3 follows TCRdb's listing. The CDR3 region is CASSLGARGGYEQYL. The chain joins TRBV11-2 to TRBJ2-7; the D call of TRBD2 is as the table states it, not checked on the DNA. The germline gives CDR1 SGHAT, CDR2 FQNNGV. Both ends counted, the CDR3 spans 15 residues.

A remark on this clonotype: One junction end disagrees with the germline gene, perhaps due to a read error. This chain joins TRBV11-1 and TRBJ2-7; 7 positions agree with TRBD1. Germline V lookup: CDR1 SGHAT, CDR2 FQDESV (reference sequence). This CDR3 spans 16 amino acids. The CDR3 DNA reads TGTGCCATCAGCTTCAGGCCCACAGGGGCCCTTTACGAGCAATACTTT. Translating gives CAISFRPTGALYEQYF.

This clonotype came up many times. The J gene is TRBJ2-7, the V gene TRBV6-5; TRBD2 aligns across 14 bases. From germline, CDR1 is MNHEY and CDR2 SVGAGI. With 2 bases clipped from V and 4 bases from J, the junction kept 10 bases outside the gene matches. This CDR3 region has 18 residues. The CDR3 bases are TGTGCCAGCAGTTACGCGGGGACTAGCGGGAGTGGGGCGTACGAGCAGTACTTC. Translating it yields CASSYAGTSGSGAYEQYF.

This clonotype was detected ten times or more. The J gene is TRBJ1-1, the V gene TRBV6-6; D possibly corresponds to TRBD1 (5 bases). In germline, CDR1 is MNHNY, CDR2 SVGAGI (reference sequence). This CDR3 contains 13 residues. Trimming shortened V by 0 bases and J by 7 bases, and 9 bases separated the two germline ends. DNA of the CDR3: TGTGCCAGCAGTTACTCGGAAAGGGGTGAAGCTTTCTTT. Translating gives CASSYSERGEAFF.

This clonotype was observed at least ten times. This chain joins TRBV10-2 and TRBJ1-4, with D perhaps TRBD1 (5 bases). V lost 6 bases and J lost 8, with 13 bases in between. CDR1 is WSHSY and CDR2 is SAAADI in the germline V gene. The CDR3 spans 13 residues. The chain's CDR3 is CASSGTRGEKLFF. The DNA of the CDR3 is TGCGCCAGCAGCGGGACCCGTGGGGAAAAACTGTTTTTT.

Regarding this clonotype: Lacking the conserved final phenylalanine or tryptophan, this CDR3 likely reflects a read error. The V and J genes are TRBV11-2 and TRBJ2-1; TRBD1 agrees at 7 bases. Germline CDR1 SGHAT, CDR2 FQNNGV. The CDR3 runs to 17 residues. The CDR3 coding sequence is TGTGTCAGCAGCTTAACCCACGCACAGGGGTACAGGGGTGGGCAGTTCCTC. Amino acids: CVSSLTHAQGYRGGQFL.

This chain joins TRBV29-1 and TRBJ2-3, with D perhaps TRBD2 (6 bases). This CDR3 has 15 residues. The germline gives CDR1 SQVTM, CDR2 ANQGSEA. As DNA, the CDR3 is TGCAGAGTTAAGATAGCGGTAGGGCCCACAGATACGCAGTATTTT. This gives the protein CRVKIAVGPTDTQYF.

This clonotype was counted a few times. A read error may produce the germline difference seen at one junction end. The chain employs TRBV5-6 and TRBJ2-7, with D perhaps matching TRBD1 (5 bases). The germline gives CDR1 SGHDT, CDR2 YYEEEE. The CDR3 loop spans 14 amino acids. CDR3 sequence: CTSSSGPSSYEQYF. Written as DNA, the CDR3 is TGTACCAGCAGTTCAGGGCCGAGCTCCTATGAACAGTACTTC. Filled out from reference TRBV5-6 and TRBJ2-7, the complete variable domain reads DAGVTQSPTHLIKTRGQQVTLRCSPKSGHDTVSWYQQALGQGPQFIFQYYEEEERQRGNFPDRFSGHQFPNYSSELNVNALLLGDSALYLCTSSSGPSSYEQYFGPGTRLTVT.

Note on this clonotype: Likely a read error: the CDR3 ends without its conserved phenylalanine or tryptophan. This rearrangement joins TRBV6-1 to TRBJ2-2, with TRBD1 matching 7 bases. The CDR3 is 15 amino acids. Germline V lookup: CDR1 MNHNS, CDR2 SASEGT. The CDR3 reads CASSVLQGKTGELFL. As DNA, the CDR3 is TGCGCCAGCAGTGTATTACAGGGGAAAACCGGGGAGCTGTTTTTA.

For this clonotype: It is likely a read error, because the conserved phenylalanine at the end of the CDR3 is missing. The gene calls are TRBV7-9 and TRBJ2-3, with D perhaps TRBD2 (8 bases). CDR3 size: 22 residues. From germline, CDR1 is SEHNR and CDR2 FQNEAQ (reference sequence). V was trimmed by 2 bases and J by 1 base, leaving 31 bases between them. In DNA, the CDR3 is TGTGCCAGCAGCTTAAAAGCTACGAAACTAGCGGACATCACAGGGGGCACAGATACGCAGTATTCT. Translating it yields CASSLKATKLADITGGTDTQYS.

The chain combines TRBV18 with TRBJ1-4, with 7 nucleotides matching TRBD1. The V gene's germline CDR1 is KGHSH and CDR2 LQKENI. Trimming cost V 2 bases and J 2 bases; bases outside gene matches: 2. The length of the CDR3 is 15 residues. The CDR3 is CASSPGQETNEKLFF. Here the CDR3 DNA reads TGTGCCAGCTCACCAGGACAGGAGACTAATGAAAAACTGTTTTTT.

A single count supports this clonotype. This likely comes from a read error, as the CDR3 has no conserved phenylalanine or tryptophan at its end. The chain combines TRBV5-4 with TRBJ2-7; the D gene is possibly TRBD2 (6 bases). This CDR3 has 14 residues. V shed 4 bases and J shed 2 bases, with 13 bases lying between them. The germline V gene encodes CDR1 SGHNT and CDR2 YYREEE (reference sequence). DNA of the CDR3: TGTGCCAGCAGCGCGGGAAGGGTACCCTACGAGCAGTACCTA. Encoded protein: CASSAGRVPYEQYL.